The rows below give T cell receptor beta chains drawn from one sample of a study of blood T cells in healthy people across ages. One entry per CDR3 protein results from TCRdb running MiXCR on the 5' RACE reads. The sample shows around 1.5 million distinct CDR3 sequences, approximately 63% of them seen only once. The material sequenced was blood. These receptors all stem from a man between 18 and 29 years old in good health. The CDR3 runs from the conserved cysteine through the conserved F or W. A D gene is named only where the DNA matches it firmly. Some rows have no size entry. The others give once, few or many, or a class for an expanded clone.

TRBJ2-7 TRBD2 TRBV15 . TGTGCCACCAGCAGAGATGGGAGGGGATCCTACGAGCAGTACTTC CATSRDGRGSYEQYF
TRBJ2-7 TRBD2 TRBV13 once TGTGCCAGCAGCAAACTAGCGGCTACTTACGAGCAGTACTTC CASSKLAATYEQYF
TRBJ2-2 . TRBV7-9 . TGTGCCAGCAGCCCCCCTAGTGGAGCACAGGCCAACGGGGAGCTGTTTTTT CASSPPSGAQANGELFF
TRBJ2-1 TRBD2 TRBV5-1 . TGCGCCAGCAGCCGGGGTGGACTAGCGGGATGGGATGAGCAGTTCTTC CASSRGGLAGWDEQFF
TRBJ2-5 TRBD2 TRBV7-9 . TGTGCCATCGACGCAACTAGCGGGAGGGCCTTTCAAGAGACCCAGTACTTC CAIDATSGRAFQETQYF
TRBJ2-7 . TRBV6-2/TRBV6-3 few TGTGCCAGCAGTTACTTGTCGGCCTCCTACGAGCAGTACTTC CASSYLSASYEQYF
TRBJ2-5 TRBD2 TRBV20-1 few TGCAGTGCTAGACTGGGGACTAGCGGGGTCTATGAGACCCAGTACTTC CSARLGTSGVYETQYF
TRBJ1-2 . TRBV13 . TGTGCCAGCAGCTTAGATGGTGTAGCAGGTCCCGAGCTCTATGGCTACACCTTC CASSLDGVAGPELYGYTF
TRBJ2-7 . TRBV25-1 . TGTGCCAGCAGTGACGAGCTTACCTACGAGCAGTACTTC CASSDELTYEQYF
TRBJ1-4 . TRBV13 . TGTGCCAGCAGCTTTCTCAGATCAACTAATGAAAAACTGTTTTTT CASSFLRSTNEKLFF
TRBJ2-5 TRBD2 TRBV6-6 few TGTGCCAGCAGTCCGGGACTAGGAGGGACCCAGTACTTC CASSPGLGGTQYF
TRBJ2-1 . TRBV3-1 once TGTGCCAGCAGCCAAGGAGGCCCGCGGGCTATTTTTAATGAGCAGTTCTTC CASSQGGPRAIFNEQFF
TRBJ2-1 TRBD2 TRBV5-1 few TGCGCCAGCAGCTGGACTAGCGGGAGGGCCGCCGATGAGCAGTTCTTC CASSWTSGRAADEQFF
TRBJ2-7 TRBD2 TRBV5-1 . TGCGCCAGCAGCTTGGGGGTTAGCGGGAGTGTCTACGAGCAGTACTTC CASSLGVSGSVYEQYF
TRBJ2-7 . TRBV13 . TGTGCCAGCAGCTTACGGTTTCGGACCTACGAGCAGTACTTC CASSLRFRTYEQYF
TRBJ1-2 . TRBV5-8 once TGTGCCAGCAGCGCCCGGGGCGGTCCTTATGGCTACACCTTC CASSARGGPYGYTF
TRBJ2-7 . TRBV20-1 . TGCAGTGCCCCCAAAACTTTCTCCCGCGAGCAGTACTTC CSAPKTFSREQYF
TRBJ1-2 TRBD1 TRBV10-3 . TGTGCCATCAGCCCGGGACAGGGGGGCTATGGCTACACCTTC CAISPGQGGYGYTF
TRBJ2-7 . TRBV9 . TGTGCCAGCAGTTCCTCACTTCAGGGAATGTCTTGGGAGCAGTACTTC CASSSSLQGMSWEQYF
TRBJ2-5 . TRBV13 . TGTGCCAGCAGCCACCGGGCCCCTCAAGAGACCCAGTACTTC CASSHRAPQETQYF